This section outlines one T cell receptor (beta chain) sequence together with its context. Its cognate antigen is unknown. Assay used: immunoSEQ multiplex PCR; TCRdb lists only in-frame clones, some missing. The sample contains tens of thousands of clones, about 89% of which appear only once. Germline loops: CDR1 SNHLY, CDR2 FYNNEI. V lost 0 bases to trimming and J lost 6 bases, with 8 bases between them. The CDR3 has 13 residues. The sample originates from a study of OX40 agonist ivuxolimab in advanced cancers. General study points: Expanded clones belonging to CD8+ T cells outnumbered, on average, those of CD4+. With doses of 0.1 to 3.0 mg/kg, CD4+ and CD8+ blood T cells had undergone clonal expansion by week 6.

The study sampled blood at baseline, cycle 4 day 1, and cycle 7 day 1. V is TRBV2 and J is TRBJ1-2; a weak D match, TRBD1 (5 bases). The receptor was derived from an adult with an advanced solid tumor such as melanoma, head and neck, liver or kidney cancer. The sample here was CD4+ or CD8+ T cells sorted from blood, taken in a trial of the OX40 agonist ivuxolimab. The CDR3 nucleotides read TGTGCCAGCAGTGAAGCTAGCAGGGATGGCTACACCTTC. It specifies CASSEASRDGYTF.